The 17 T cell receptor beta chains presented below share a single source sample, sequenced in a study of blood T cell repertoires in COVID-19. Sequencing was performed with immunoSEQ multiplex PCR; in TCRdb, only in-frame clones are kept and a portion is missing. The table lists about 260,000 clones, 70% to 85% of them singletons, with around 1.9% in the top ten. The sequencing sample was made of peripheral blood. The receptors here all came from a woman of 80 years or more with acute or convalescent COVID-19.

The gene calls are TRBV5-1 and TRBJ1-4; D call uncertain. The CDR3 runs to 17 residues. V lost 1 base, J lost 5 bases, and 18 bases lay in between. Per germline, CDR1 SGHRS and CDR2 YFSETQ. CDR3 residues: CASSLSRVGGKNEKLFF. In nucleotides, the CDR3 is TGCGCCAGCAGCTTGAGTAGAGTTGGCGGGAAGAATGAAAAACTGTTTTTT.

The chain has TRBV7-2 and TRBJ2-7; TRBD2 agrees at 10 bases. CDR1 is SGHTA and CDR2 is FQGNSA in the germline V gene. The CDR3 totals 16 residues. The J segment lost 2 bases and the V segment lost 1 base, leaving 5 bases of the junction unmatched. CDR3 sequence: CASSLEPLAGAYEQYF. The CDR3 nucleotides read TGTGCCAGCAGCTTAGAGCCCCTAGCGGGGGCCTACGAGCAGTACTTC. Complete variable domain (other parts from reference TRBV7-2 and TRBJ2-7): GAGVSQSPSNKVTEKGKDVELRCDPISGHTALYWYRQSLGQGLEFLIYFQGNSAPDKSGLPSDRFSAERTGGSVSTLTIQRTQQEDSAVYLCASSLEPLAGAYEQYFGPGTRLTVT.

The chain employs TRBV19 and TRBJ2-3; a possible D gene is TRBD2 (5 bases). Germline CDR1 LNHDA, CDR2 SQIVND (reference sequence). The V gene lost 2 bases and the J gene lost 4 bases, with 7 bases spanning the gap. This CDR3 is built from 13 residues. The CDR3: CASSIRGADTQYF. CDR3 in DNA: TGTGCCAGTAGTATACGGGGAGCAGATACGCAGTATTTT.

The chain carries TRBV3-1 (or the pseudogene TRBV3-2) and TRBJ2-2, with TRBD2 as a possible D gene (5 bases). V lost 4 bases to trimming and J lost 7 bases, with 19 bases between them. Germline V CDR1 and CDR2: LGHDT, YNNKEL (reference sequence). The CDR3 has 16 residues. This chain's CDR3 is CASSLGVKLGIGELFF. The DNA of the CDR3 is TGTGCCAGCAGCCTCGGGGTCAAGTTGGGCATCGGGGAGCTGTTTTTT.

The chain carries TRBV6-1 and TRBJ2-3; TRBD1 agrees at 8 bases. V dropped 1 base and J dropped 0; count of bases not matched to a gene: 6. The germline V gene has CDR1 MNHNS and CDR2 SASEGT. CDR3 length equals 17 residues. The CDR3 spells CASSEVWTGSSTDTQYF. Here the CDR3 DNA reads TGTGCCAGCAGTGAAGTTTGGACAGGGAGTAGCACAGATACGCAGTATTTT.

The gene calls are TRBV6-4 and TRBJ2-1; 8 bases align to TRBD2. CDR1 is MRHNA and CDR2 is SNTAGT in the germline V gene. Losses at the gene ends were 3 bases for V and 8 bases for J; bases not matched to a gene: 9. This CDR3 has 15 residues. CDR3 protein: CASSDSGGAADEQFF. The CDR3 nucleotides read TGTGCCAGCAGTGATTCGGGGGGGGCCGCCGATGAGCAGTTCTTC.

The chain employs TRBV29-1 and TRBJ2-7, with D perhaps TRBD1 (6 bases). The CDR3 sequence is 12 residues long. Germline V CDR1 and CDR2: SQVTM, ANQGSEA. Between the trimmed V and J ends, which lost 7 bases and 0 bases, there was a span of 10 bases. The CDR3 loop is CSARDNSYEQYF. The CDR3 nucleotides read TGCAGCGCCCGGGACAACTCCTACGAGCAGTACTTC.

J is TRBJ2-3 and V is TRBV5-4; 9 bases match TRBD2. This CDR3 spans 17 amino acids. V gave up 0 bases and J gave up 5 bases; unmatched junction bases: 10. Per the germline V gene, CDR1 is SGHNT and CDR2 is YYREEE (reference sequence). This CDR3 reads CASSLGVSGGLRDTQYF. The CDR3 DNA follows: TGTGCCAGCAGCTTGGGCGTGAGCGGGGGGCTGAGAGATACGCAGTATTTT.

This clone was found once. The CDR3 loop reads CASSLTGSSSYEQYF. CDR3 nucleotide sequence: TGTGCCAGCAGCTTAACGGGGTCCAGCTCCTACGAGCAGTACTTC. The chain combines TRBV7-2 with TRBJ2-7; tentatively, D is TRBD2 (5 bases). Germline V CDR1 and CDR2: SGHTA, FQGNSA. The CDR3 covers 15 residues. V lost 2 bases and J 0 bases, leaving 11 bases between the germline ends.

V usage is TRBV18 and J usage is TRBJ1-2; 9 positions agree with TRBD1. CDR1 KGHSH and CDR2 LQKENI come from the germline V gene. V dropped 6 bases and J dropped 6; count of bases not matched to a gene: 17. The CDR3 consists of 17 residues. CDR3 amino acids: CASSASQTVGQGHGYTF. CDR3 bases: TGTGCCAGCTCTGCATCTCAGACGGTGGGACAGGGACATGGCTACACCTTC.

The CDR3 loop is CASSFSGQANTEAFF. Here the CDR3 DNA reads TGTGCCAGCAGTTTCTCGGGACAGGCGAACACTGAAGCTTTCTTT. This chain links TRBV2 with TRBJ1-1, with 8 nucleotides matching TRBD1. Germline V gene sequence: CDR1 SNHLY, CDR2 FYNNEI. The CDR3 is 15 amino acids. V was pared by 5 bases and J by 1 base, with 6 bases of the junction left unmatched.

The chain links TRBV6-5 to TRBJ2-5; a possible D gene is TRBD1 (5 bases). The V and J ends lost 6 bases and 1 base respectively, with 15 bases between them. Germline assignment: CDR1 MNHEY and CDR2 SVGAGI. This CDR3 is 15 amino acids long. The CDR3, as DNA: TGTGCCAGCAGGTCCTGGGGCGGAACCCAAGAGACCCAGTACTTC. It codes for CASRSWGGTQETQYF.

The chain links TRBV6-1 to TRBJ2-2, with TRBD2 matching 13 bases. J was trimmed by 3 bases and V by 5 bases; bases with no gene match: 9. Germline CDR1 and CDR2: MNHNS and SASEGT. The CDR3 runs to 18 residues. The CDR3 DNA reads as TGTGCCAGCAGTAAAGGACTAGCGGGAGATAGACACACCGGGGAGCTGTTTTTT. It encodes CASSKGLAGDRHTGELFF.

This chain uses TRBV6-2 or TRBV6-3 with TRBJ1-2; D not certain. Germline V gives CDR1 MNHEY, CDR2 SVGEGT. Trimming removed 0 bases at V and 2 bases at J, with 10 bases between. This CDR3 contains 15 residues. CDR3: CASSYSIGRNYGYTF. The CDR3 DNA reads TGTGCCAGCAGTTACTCGATTGGGAGAAACTATGGCTACACCTTC.

This rearrangement joins TRBV19 to TRBJ2-4; possible D gene TRBD2, 6 bases. Germline V gene sequence: CDR1 LNHDA, CDR2 SQIVND (reference sequence). The germline V and J ends were trimmed by 3 bases and 7 bases, with 13 bases remaining between them. CDR3 length: 14 amino acids. CDR3 coding DNA: TGTGCCAGTAGTATTGGAGCGGGTCTCAACATTCAGTACTTC. This gives the protein CASSIGAGLNIQYF.

This sequence joins TRBV6-6 and TRBJ1-6, with D maybe TRBD1 (6 bases). Germline CDR1 MNHNY, CDR2 SVGAGI (reference sequence). V lost 6 bases and J lost 10, with 19 bases in between. This CDR3 is built from 15 residues. CDR3 bases: TGTGCCAGCAGCCCCGGAGGACAGATCGGGTCACCCCTCCACTTT. Protein: CASSPGGQIGSPLHF.

This sequence joins TRBV6-5 and TRBJ2-1; TRBD1 matches 9 bases. This CDR3 region has 15 residues. The germline V gene has CDR1 MNHEY and CDR2 SVGAGI. V shed 4 bases, J shed 4 bases, and the junction held 5 bases outside the gene matches. The DNA of the CDR3 is TGTGCCAGCAGTTTAGACAGGGGGGCGTACAATGAGCAGTTCTTC. Residues: CASSLDRGAYNEQFF.